This TCR beta chain was sequenced for a study of T cells in Graves' hyperthyroidism and ophthalmopathy. Patients were aged 18 to 65, had disease duration under 2 months, and had newly diagnosed hyperthyroidism. J lost 5 bases, V lost 6 bases, and 15 bases had no gene match. The CDR3 contains 17 residues. The germline V gene has CDR1 MNHNS and CDR2 SASEGT. TCR beta CDR3 region amplification was performed from RNA transcripts. The primer set for the first-round RT-PCR of the TCR CDR3 was HTBI. TCRdb re-derived calls from the multiplex PCR reads in MiXCR, one entry per CDR3 protein. The sample includes about 360,000 distinct CDR3 sequences, about a sixth of them seen just once.

The clonotype comes from a woman aged 18-29 years with Graves' hyperthyroidism that later progressed to Graves' ophthalmopathy. The chain is built from TRBV6-1 and TRBJ2-7, with TRBD2 identical over 11 bases. The sequenced sample consisted of blood. The CDR3 bases are TGTGCCAGCAGGATCCTATCGACTAGCGGGAAGGGGAACGAGCAGTACTTC. Protein sequence: CASRILSTSGKGNEQYF.